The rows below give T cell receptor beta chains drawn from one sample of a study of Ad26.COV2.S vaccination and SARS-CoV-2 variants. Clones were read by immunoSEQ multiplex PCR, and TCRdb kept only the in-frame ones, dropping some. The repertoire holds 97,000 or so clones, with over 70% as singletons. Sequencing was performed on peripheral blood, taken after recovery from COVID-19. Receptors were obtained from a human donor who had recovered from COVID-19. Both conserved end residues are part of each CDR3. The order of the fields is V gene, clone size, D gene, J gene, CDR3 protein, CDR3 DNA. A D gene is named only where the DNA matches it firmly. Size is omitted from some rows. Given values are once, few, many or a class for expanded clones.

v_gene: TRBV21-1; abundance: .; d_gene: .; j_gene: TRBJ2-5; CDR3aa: CASRLKETQYF; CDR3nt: TGTGCCAGCAGGTTAAAAGAGACCCAGTACTTC
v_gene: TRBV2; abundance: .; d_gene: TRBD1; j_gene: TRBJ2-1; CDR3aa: CASRGTGVWNEQFF; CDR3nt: TGTGCCAGCCGCGGGACAGGGGTTTGGAATGAGCAGTTCTTC
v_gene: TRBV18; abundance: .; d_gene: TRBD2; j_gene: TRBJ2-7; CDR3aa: CASSPLAGRNYEQYF; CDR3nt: TGTGCCAGCTCACCTTTAGCGGGCAGAAACTACGAGCAGTACTTC
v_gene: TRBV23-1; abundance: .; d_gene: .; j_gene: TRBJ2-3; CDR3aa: CASSQPPNWSLNF; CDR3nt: TGCGCCAGCAGTCAACCCCCCAATTGGAGCCTCAATTTT
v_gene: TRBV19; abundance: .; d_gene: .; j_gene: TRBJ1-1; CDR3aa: CASSLQTGNTEAFF; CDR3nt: TGTGCCAGTAGTCTCCAGACGGGGAACACTGAAGCTTTCTTT
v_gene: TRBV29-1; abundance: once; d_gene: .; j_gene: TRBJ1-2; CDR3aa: CSVEDPLGARGSGYTF; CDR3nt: TGCAGCGTTGAAGATCCACTGGGGGCCCGGGGTTCGGGCTACACCTTC
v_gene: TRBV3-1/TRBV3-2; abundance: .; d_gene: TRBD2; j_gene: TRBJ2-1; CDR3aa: CASSLPTSGGVTGYNEQFF; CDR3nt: TGTGCCAGCAGCCTTCCGACTAGCGGGGGGGTGACTGGCTACAATGAGCAGTTCTTC
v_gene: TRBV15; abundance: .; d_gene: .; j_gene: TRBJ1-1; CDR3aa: CATSRADSMTEAFF; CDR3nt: TGTGCCACCAGCAGGGCCGACAGTATGACTGAAGCTTTCTTT
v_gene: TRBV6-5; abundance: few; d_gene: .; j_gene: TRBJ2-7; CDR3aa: CASRKPGRWVEQYF; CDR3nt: TGTGCCAGCAGAAAGCCTGGTAGGTGGGTCGAGCAGTACTTC
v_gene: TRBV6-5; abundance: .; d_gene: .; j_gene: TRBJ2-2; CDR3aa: CASSPGHNTGELFF; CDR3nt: TGTGCCAGCAGCCCGGGACACAACACCGGGGAGCTGTTTTTT
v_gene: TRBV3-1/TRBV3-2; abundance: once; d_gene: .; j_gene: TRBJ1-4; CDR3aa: CASSLRGDEKLFF; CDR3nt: TGTGCCAGCAGCCTACGAGGGGACGAAAAACTGTTTTTT
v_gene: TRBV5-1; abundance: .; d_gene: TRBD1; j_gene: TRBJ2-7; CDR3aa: CASSLNRGREQYF; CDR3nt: TGCGCCAGCAGCTTGAACAGGGGACGTGAGCAGTACTTC
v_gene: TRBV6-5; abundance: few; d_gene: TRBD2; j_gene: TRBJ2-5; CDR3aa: CASSTQTSRRETQYF; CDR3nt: TGTGCCAGCAGTACCCAGACTAGCCGGAGGGAGACCCAGTACTTC
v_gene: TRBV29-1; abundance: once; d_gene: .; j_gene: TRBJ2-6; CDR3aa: CSAVDNSGANVLTF; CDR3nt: TGCAGCGCCGTGGACAACTCTGGGGCCAACGTCCTGACTTTC
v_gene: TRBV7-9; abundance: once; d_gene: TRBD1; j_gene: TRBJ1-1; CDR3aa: CASSHKTGGSEAFF; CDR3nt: TGTGCCAGCAGCCATAAGACAGGGGGCTCGGAAGCTTTCTTT
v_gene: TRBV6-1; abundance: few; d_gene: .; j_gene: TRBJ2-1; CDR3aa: CASSDPGNEQFF; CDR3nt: TGTGCCAGCAGTGACCCAGGGAATGAGCAGTTCTTC
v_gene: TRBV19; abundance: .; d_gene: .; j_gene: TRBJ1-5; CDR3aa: CASSMGPPRPQHF; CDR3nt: TGTGCCAGTAGTATGGGGCCGCCACGTCCCCAGCATTTT
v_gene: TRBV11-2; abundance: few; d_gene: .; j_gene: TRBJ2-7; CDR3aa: CASSWTDYEQYF; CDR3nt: TGTGCCAGCAGCTGGACAGACTACGAGCAGTACTTC
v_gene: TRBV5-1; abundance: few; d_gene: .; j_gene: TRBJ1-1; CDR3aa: CASSLYSKNTEAFF; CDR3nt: TGCGCCAGCAGCTTGTACAGTAAGAACACTGAAGCTTTCTTT
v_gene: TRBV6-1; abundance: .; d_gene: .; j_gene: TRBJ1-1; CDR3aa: CASSDRIMNTEAFF; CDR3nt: TGTGCCAGCAGTGACAGGATCATGAACACTGAAGCTTTCTTT
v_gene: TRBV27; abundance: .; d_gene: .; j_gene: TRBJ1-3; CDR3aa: CASEDLQEDPGNTIYF; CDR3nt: TGTGCCAGCGAAGACTTACAGGAGGACCCTGGAAACACCATATATTTT
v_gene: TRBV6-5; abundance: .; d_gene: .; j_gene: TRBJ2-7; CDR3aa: CASSSVLGEQYF; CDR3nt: TGTGCCAGCAGTTCAGTCCTGGGGGAGCAGTACTTC
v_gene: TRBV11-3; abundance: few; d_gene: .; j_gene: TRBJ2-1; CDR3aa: CASSLGPLESNEQFF; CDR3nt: TGTGCCAGCAGCCTGGGCCCTCTAGAGAGCAATGAGCAGTTCTTC
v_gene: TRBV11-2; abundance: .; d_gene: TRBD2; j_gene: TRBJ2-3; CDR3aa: CASSLTGGTTDTQYF; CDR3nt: TGTGCCAGCAGCTTAACGGGGGGGACCACAGATACGCAGTATTTT